Shown below are 11 T cell receptor beta chains from a single sample sequenced in a study of T cells expressing NK-cell markers. For each CDR3 protein, TCRdb gives one entry from its re-call of the 5' RACE reads, without DNA. The sample includes 550,000 or so distinct CDR3 sequences. The sample was blood T cells: a sorted CD56 or NKG2C T cell subset, CD4+ or CD8+ T cells, or bulk PBMC T cells (not recorded which). These receptors all come from a man younger than 30 in good health.

The chain joins TRBV4-1 to TRBJ2-1. The CDR3 runs 15 residues. Per the germline V gene, CDR1 is MGHRA and CDR2 is YSYEKL. CDR3 region: CASSLSGWVVDEQFF.

The J gene is TRBJ1-5, the V gene TRBV12-3 or TRBV12-4; checking the TCRdb D call of TRBD1 is not possible without DNA. The CDR3 is made up of 14 amino acids. CDR3: CASRATGDVQPQHF.

The CDR3 sequence: CASIRQGWETQYF. The chain employs TRBV2 and TRBJ2-5. This CDR3 spans 13 amino acids. Germline V lookup: CDR1 SNHLY, CDR2 FYNNEI.

The chain has TRBV7-2 and TRBJ2-1; TCRdb proposes TRBD2, but this gene call is untestable without DNA. The CDR3 totals 19 residues. Germline CDR1 SGHTA, CDR2 FQGNSA. The CDR3 spells CASSLARAGGSSSYNEQFF.

This sequence joins TRBV12-3 or TRBV12-4 and TRBJ1-5; TCRdb gives TRBD1 as the D gene, but with no DNA this cannot be confirmed. The CDR3 has 14 amino acids. The CDR3 reads CASSSDRAKRPQHF.

V and J are TRBV20-1 and TRBJ2-2; TCRdb indicates TRBD2, and absent DNA this call remains unverified. The CDR3 has 17 amino acids. Germline lookup yields CDR1 DFQATT and CDR2 SNEGSKA (reference sequence). The CDR3 loop reads CSARDLQREGQTGELFF.

The gene calls are TRBV7-3 and TRBJ2-3; absent DNA, TCRdb's TRBD2 call cannot be checked. Germline loops: CDR1 SGHTA, CDR2 FQGTGA. The CDR3 totals 18 residues. Here the CDR3 reads CASSSRQWTSGRARTQYF.

V gene TRBV6-6 combines with J gene TRBJ2-1. The CDR3 totals 13 residues. CDR1 is MNHNY and CDR2 is SVGAGI in the germline V gene (reference sequence). The CDR3 sequence: CATSHASYNEQFF.

The chain couples TRBV3-1 to TRBJ1-1; TCRdb names TRBD1, which stays unverified in the absence of DNA. Per the germline V gene, CDR1 is LGHDT and CDR2 is YNNKEL (reference sequence). The CDR3 loop spans 13 amino acids. CDR3 loop: CASSARGPTEAFF.

This sequence joins TRBV7-6 and TRBJ2-7; TCRdb proposes TRBD1, but this gene call is untestable without DNA. The germline V gene has CDR1 SGHVS and CDR2 FNYEAQ. The CDR3 sequence is 14 residues long. CDR3 amino acids: CASSRDLLLNEQYF.

The chain joins TRBV2 to TRBJ2-7; TCRdb lists TRBD2, though no DNA is available to test this call. This CDR3 spans 15 amino acids. The germline V gene encodes CDR1 SNHLY and CDR2 FYNNEI. This CDR3 is CASSSLAGGRREQYF.